This T cell receptor beta chain is drawn from a study of cytomegalovirus exposure and HLA in healthy donors. Study-level background: From about 170 million T cells, an earlier analysis saw around 120 million unique TCR beta sequences.

For this clone: Its antigen is currently unknown.

Trimming shortened V by 1 base and J by 7 bases, and 14 bases separated the two germline ends. From germline, CDR1 is LNHDA and CDR2 SQIVND (reference sequence). This CDR3 spans 15 amino acids. Study results and caveats: A later analysis linked a missense variant in DCLRE1C to the trimming of TCR beta V and J genes. Later on, analysis showed that most CMV-associated TCR beta chains appeared to be HLA-restricted. The study put roughly 160 TCR beta chains on its list as cytomegalovirus-associated.

60 Vbeta and 13 Jbeta primers were used in PCR. The repertoire was sequenced with immunoSEQ multiplex PCR; TCRdb's copy has only in-frame clones and lacks some. The sample has some 160,000 clones; 76% are singletons. The sample consisted of PBMCs. The origin of this receptor is a woman aged 40 to 49 in good health and CMV-seronegative. This sequence joins TRBV19 and TRBJ2-1; no reliable D call. CDR3 protein: CASSIVPYPRNEQFF. As DNA, the CDR3 is TGTGCCAGTAGTATAGTCCCATACCCGAGGAATGAGCAGTTCTTC.